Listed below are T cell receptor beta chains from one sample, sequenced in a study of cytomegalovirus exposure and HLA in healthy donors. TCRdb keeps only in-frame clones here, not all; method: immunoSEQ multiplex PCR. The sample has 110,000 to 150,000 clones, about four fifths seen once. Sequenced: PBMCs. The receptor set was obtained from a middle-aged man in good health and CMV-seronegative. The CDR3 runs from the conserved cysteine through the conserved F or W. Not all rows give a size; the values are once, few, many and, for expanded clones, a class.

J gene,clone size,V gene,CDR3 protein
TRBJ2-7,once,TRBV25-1,CASGPGQRAYEQYF
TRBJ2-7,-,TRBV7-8,CASSLAAGSYEQYF
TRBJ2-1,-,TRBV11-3,CASSLALAGGVAEQFF
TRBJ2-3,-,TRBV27,CASSFWLAGGDDTQYF
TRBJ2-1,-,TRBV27,CASSQGASSYNEQFF
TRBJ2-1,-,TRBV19,CASNRELQQNEQFF
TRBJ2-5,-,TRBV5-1,CASSLTVQETQYF
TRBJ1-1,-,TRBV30,CAWRNYGQGQLWMNTEAFF
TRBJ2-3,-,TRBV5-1,CASSLTSGPQDTQYF
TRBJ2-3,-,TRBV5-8,CASSLSSGGSTDTQYF
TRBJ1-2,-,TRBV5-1,CASSLAPTQGYTF
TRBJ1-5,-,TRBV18,CASSPSRTYSNQPQHF
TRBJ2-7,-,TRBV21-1,CASSKVPGHYEQYF
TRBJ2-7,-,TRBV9,CASSVYTTGSEQYF
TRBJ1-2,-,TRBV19,CASLRGNSMRTDGYTF
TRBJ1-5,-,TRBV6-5,CASSSVSDQPQHF
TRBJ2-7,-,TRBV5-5,CASSFDRDHRYEQYF
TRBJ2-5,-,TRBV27,CASSLTYRTQETQYF
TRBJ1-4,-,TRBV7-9,CASSFTGATNEKLFF
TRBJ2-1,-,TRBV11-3,CASSARLAGGEQFF
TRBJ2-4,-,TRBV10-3,CAISRTGGGKNIQYF
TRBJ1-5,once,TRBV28,CASSLRGSGGQPQHF
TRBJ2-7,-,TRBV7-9,CASSGGTGVEQYF
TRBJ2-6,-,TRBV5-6,CASSLAGDRGRGANVLTF
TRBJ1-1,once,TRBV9,CASSVEVQDRPAFF
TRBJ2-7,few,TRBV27,CASSPGTGGSYEQYF
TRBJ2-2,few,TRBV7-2,CASSLGPSAGELFF
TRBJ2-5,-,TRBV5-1,CASSNSGGLQETQYF
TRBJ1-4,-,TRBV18,CASPLPHQGTGEKLFF
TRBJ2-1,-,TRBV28,CASSLTINEQFF
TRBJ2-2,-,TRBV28,CASSLGLNTGELFF
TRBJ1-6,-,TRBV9,CASSAVTGIGSPLHF
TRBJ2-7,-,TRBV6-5,CASSRQGTNYEQYF
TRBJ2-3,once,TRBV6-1,CASSEAGLAGGRADTQYF
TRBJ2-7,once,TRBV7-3,CASSLRGEDYEQYF
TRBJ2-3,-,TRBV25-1,CASGLASTDTQYF
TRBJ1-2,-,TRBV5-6,CASSWGTGNGYTF
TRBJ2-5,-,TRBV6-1,CASGLLAGTETQYF
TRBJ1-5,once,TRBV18,CASSPWDRSNQPQHF
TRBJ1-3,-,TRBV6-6,CASTYGGSHSGNTIYF
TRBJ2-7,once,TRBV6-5,CASSYPGTSGTYEQYF
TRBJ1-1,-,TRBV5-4,CASSPQGLDTEAFF
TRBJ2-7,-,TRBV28,CASGFGGVREQYF
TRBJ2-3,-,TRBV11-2,CASSSTRDTSTDTQYF
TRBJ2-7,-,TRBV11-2,CASSLGRLSGGSYEQYF
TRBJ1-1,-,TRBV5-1,CASSLGTGAHQNTEAFF
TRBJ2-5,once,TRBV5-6,CASSFPLETQYF
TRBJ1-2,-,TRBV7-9,CASSGGSSDYYGYTF
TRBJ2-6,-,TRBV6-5,CASRAGANVLTF
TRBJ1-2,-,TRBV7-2,CASSSPYGQGESDGYTF
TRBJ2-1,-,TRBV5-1,CASNDPGQGYNEQFF
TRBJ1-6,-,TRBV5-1,CASSLETDNSPLHF